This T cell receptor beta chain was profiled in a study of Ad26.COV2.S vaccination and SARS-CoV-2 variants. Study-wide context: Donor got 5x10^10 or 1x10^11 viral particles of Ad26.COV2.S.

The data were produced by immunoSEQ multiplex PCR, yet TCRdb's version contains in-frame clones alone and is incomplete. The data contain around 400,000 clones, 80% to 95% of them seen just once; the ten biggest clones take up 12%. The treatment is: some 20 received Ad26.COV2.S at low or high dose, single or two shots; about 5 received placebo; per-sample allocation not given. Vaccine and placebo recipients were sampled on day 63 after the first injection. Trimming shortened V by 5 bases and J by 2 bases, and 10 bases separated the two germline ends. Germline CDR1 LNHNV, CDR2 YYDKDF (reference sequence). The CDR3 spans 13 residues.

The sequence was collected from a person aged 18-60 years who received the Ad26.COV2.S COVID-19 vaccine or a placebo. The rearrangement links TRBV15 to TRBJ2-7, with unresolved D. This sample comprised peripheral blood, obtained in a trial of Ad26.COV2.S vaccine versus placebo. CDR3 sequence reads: CATSSRRTYEQYF. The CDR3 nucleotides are TGTGCCACCAGCTCACGGAGAACCTACGAGCAGTACTTC.